Below are 21 T cell receptor beta chains sequenced from a single sample in a study of Ad26.COV2.S vaccination and SARS-CoV-2 variants. Treatment reported: approximately 18 received Ad26.COV2.S at low or high dose, single or two shots; about 5 received placebo; per-sample allocation not given. Day 63 after the first injection of vaccine or placebo was the sampling time. The method was immunoSEQ multiplex PCR; TCRdb's version includes in-frame clones alone and lacks a portion of them. The top ten clones hold under 2% of a sample with about 400,000 clones, approximately 91% of them seen once. Here the sequenced sample was peripheral blood, taken in a trial of Ad26.COV2.S vaccine versus placebo. All receptors come from a person between 18 and 65 years old who received the Ad26.COV2.S COVID-19 vaccine or a placebo.

This sequence joins TRBV7-9 and TRBJ2-1, with TRBD2 matching 12 bases. The J segment lost 0 bases and the V segment lost 2 bases, leaving 2 bases of the junction unmatched. The CDR3 spans 17 residues. CDR1 is SEHNR, CDR2 FQNEAQ, per germline (reference sequence). The CDR3 region has the DNA TGTGCCAGCAGCTTATGGACTAGCGGGGTCTCCTACAATGAGCAGTTCTTC. The encoded protein is CASSLWTSGVSYNEQFF. The variable domain in full, completed from reference TRBV7-9 and TRBJ2-1, reads DTGVSQNPRHKITKRGQNVTFRCDPISEHNRLYWYRQTLGQGPEFLTYFQNEAQLEKSRLLSDRFSAERPKGSFSTLEIQRTEQGDSAMYLCASSLWTSGVSYNEQFFGPGTRLTVL.

This sequence joins TRBV28 and TRBJ2-1, with 9 bases matching TRBD2. With 7 bases clipped from V and 9 bases from J, the junction kept 13 bases outside the gene matches. The CDR3 totals 15 residues. Germline V gene lookup returns CDR1 MDHEN and CDR2 SYDVKM. The CDR3 is CASTPGGSGSGEQFF. CDR3 nucleotides: TGTGCCAGCACCCCAGGAGGTAGCGGGAGTGGTGAGCAGTTCTTC.

This clone was seen more than once but under ten times. The genes are TRBV3-1 (or the pseudogene TRBV3-2) and TRBJ1-1, with D hard to call. The CDR3 covers 14 residues. V was pared by 4 bases and J by 2 bases, with 11 bases between. Germline V CDR1 and CDR2: LGHDT, YNNKEL (reference sequence). In nucleotides, the CDR3 is TGTGCCAGCAGCCCGCGGACGGAAAACACTGAAGCTTTCTTT. Its protein product is CASSPRTENTEAFF.

This clone was detected only once. The genes are TRBV7-2 and TRBJ2-1; unclear D gene. The CDR3 totals 12 residues. Trimming removed 5 bases from V and 12 bases from J, with 14 bases in between. Germline lookup yields CDR1 SGHTA and CDR2 FQGNSA. In DNA, the CDR3 is TGTGCCAGCAGCCCTCGGGCCCAAGGGCAGTTCTTC. Protein: CASSPRAQGQFF.

The chain links TRBV28 to TRBJ1-4; D may be TRBD1 (5 bases). From germline, CDR1 is MDHEN and CDR2 SYDVKM. V lost 4 bases to trimming and J lost 4 bases, with 13 bases between them. The CDR3 length is 15 residues. The CDR3 loop is CASSSPGAFNEKLFF. The CDR3 coding sequence is TGTGCCAGCAGTTCCCCCGGGGCCTTTAATGAAAAACTGTTTTTT.

The chain has TRBV19 and TRBJ2-7, with a possible D match to TRBD2 (5 bases). The ends were cut back, 5 bases at V and 4 bases at J, with 15 bases in the middle. CDR1 and CDR2 (germline): LNHDA, SQIVND (reference sequence). The CDR3 length is 14 residues. In DNA form, the CDR3 reads TGTGCCAGTAGTCTGGTAGGGAGAGCATACGAGCAGTACTTC. This gives the protein CASSLVGRAYEQYF.

V gene TRBV7-3 combines with J gene TRBJ2-5, with 7 bases matching TRBD2. This CDR3 spans 15 amino acids. Germline V gives CDR1 SGHTA, CDR2 FQGTGA. J was trimmed by 4 bases and V by 3 bases; bases with no gene match: 8. The CDR3 protein is CASSFGAGNGETQYF. The CDR3 region has the DNA TGTGCCAGCAGCTTCGGAGCGGGAAACGGAGAGACCCAGTACTTC.

This chain connects TRBV7-9 to TRBJ2-1, with D tentatively TRBD2 (6 bases). This CDR3 has 14 amino acids. Trimming took off 1 base at V and 9 bases at J, with 13 bases between the two ends. In germline, CDR1 is SEHNR, CDR2 FQNEAQ (reference sequence). CDR3 DNA: TGTGCCAGCAGCTTAGTTCGGGAGTTAGTTGAGCAGTTCTTC. It specifies CASSLVRELVEQFF.

J is TRBJ2-7 and V is TRBV10-3; D is possibly TRBD2 (5 bases). V was shortened by 7 bases and J by 4 bases, with 17 bases between the two germline ends. Germline-derived CDR1 and CDR2 are ENHRY and SYGVKD. This CDR3 contains 14 residues. The CDR3 coding sequence is TGTGCCATCACCAGCGGTCTTGGAGCTTACGAGCAGTACTTC. Amino acid sequence: CAITSGLGAYEQYF.

This chain joins TRBV7-3 and TRBJ2-2; TRBD2 matches 9 bases. CDR3 length equals 17 residues. CDR1 and CDR2 (germline): SGHTA, FQGTGA. Trimming at V came to 3 bases and at J to 2 bases, leaving 7 bases not matched to a gene. The CDR3, as DNA: TGTGCCAGCAGCTTCGGTAGCGGGAGTCCCAACACCGGGGAGCTGTTTTTT. This gives the protein CASSFGSGSPNTGELFF.

V and J are TRBV5-4 and TRBJ2-6; D uncertain. CDR3 length: 17 residues. CDR1 is SGHNT, CDR2 YYREEE, per germline (reference sequence). Between the trimmed V and J ends, which lost 0 bases and 0 bases, there was a span of 10 bases. The CDR3 reads CASSLVVRSSGANVLTF. Written as DNA, the CDR3 is TGTGCCAGCAGCTTGGTGGTCCGGAGCTCTGGGGCCAACGTCCTGACTTTC.

The rearrangement uses TRBV12-3 or TRBV12-4 and TRBJ1-1; no clear D gene. V was cut by 4 bases and J by 4 bases, with 7 bases left in between. The CDR3 runs to 12 residues. CDR3 bases: TGTGCCAGCAGTTCTCGGAGCACTGAAGCTTTCTTT. It translates to CASSSRSTEAFF.

This sequence joins TRBV28 and TRBJ1-1; perhaps TRBD1 as D (6 bases). The CDR3 extends over 14 amino acids. The germline V and J ends were trimmed by 4 bases and 1 base, with 10 bases remaining between them. The germline V gene encodes CDR1 MDHEN and CDR2 SYDVKM. The CDR3 reads CASSSVGGNTEAFF. CDR3 in DNA: TGTGCCAGCAGTTCGGTAGGGGGGAACACTGAAGCTTTCTTT.

The V gene is TRBV18, the J gene TRBJ1-1; a weak D match, TRBD1 (5 bases). CDR3 length equals 13 residues. Between the trimmed V and J ends, which lost 3 bases and 5 bases, there was a span of 10 bases. Germline V CDR1 and CDR2: KGHSH, LQKENI. The CDR3 DNA reads TGTGCCAGCTCACCTCAGGAGGGGACTGAAGCTTTCTTT. Translated, it gives CASSPQEGTEAFF.

V and J are TRBV5-1 and TRBJ1-6, with D perhaps TRBD1 (6 bases). This CDR3 comprises 15 residues. With 0 bases removed from V and 10 bases from J, the gap between germline ends came to 14 bases. CDR1 and CDR2 (germline): SGHRS, YFSETQ. The CDR3 loop is CASSLGGHEGSPLHF. The CDR3 DNA follows: TGCGCCAGCAGCTTGGGGGGACACGAAGGATCACCCCTCCACTTT.

This clone was detected once. The V and J genes are TRBV3-1 (or the pseudogene TRBV3-2) and TRBJ2-7, with D possibly being TRBD1 (5 bases). Germline V lookup: CDR1 LGHDT, CDR2 YNNKEL (reference sequence). V was clipped by 0 bases and J by 5 bases, with 14 bases between them. This CDR3 has 15 residues. The CDR3 bases are TGTGCCAGCAGCCAAGATTCCCAGGGTTCGGACGAGCAGTACTTC. This sequence encodes CASSQDSQGSDEQYF.

The chain couples TRBV18 to TRBJ1-4, with 8 bases that match TRBD1. After removal of 3 bases from V and 1 base from J, the junction contained 13 bases not matched to a gene. Looked up from germline, CDR1 is KGHSH and CDR2 is LQKENI. This CDR3 is 19 amino acids long. The CDR3 loop is CASSPRIFTGGGTNEKLFF. The CDR3 DNA reads TGTGCCAGCTCACCTCGAATCTTTACAGGGGGAGGAACTAATGAAAAACTGTTTTTT. The full variable domain, rest sourced from reference TRBV18 and TRBJ1-4, is NAGVMQNPRHLVRRRGQEARLRCSPMKGHSHVYWYRQLPEEGLKFMVYLQKENIIDESGMPKERFSAEFPKEGPSILRIQQVVRGDSAAYFCASSPRIFTGGGTNEKLFFGSGTQLSVL.

The chain carries TRBV10-3 and TRBJ2-7; no firm D call. CDR1 and CDR2 from the germline V gene are ENHRY and SYGVKD. CDR3 size: 14 residues. The V end was cut by 2 bases, the J end by 4 bases, with 12 bases between. CDR3 sequence reads: CAISEGPGRYEQYF. The CDR3 DNA follows: TGTGCCATCAGTGAGGGGCCTGGTAGGTACGAGCAGTACTTC.

The J gene is TRBJ2-7, the V gene TRBV6-5; tentative D call: TRBD1 (6 bases). Per the germline V gene, CDR1 is MNHEY and CDR2 is SVGAGI. The CDR3 extends over 12 amino acids. V was pared by 4 bases and J by 5 bases, with 9 bases between. This CDR3 is CASSSPGDEQYF. DNA for the CDR3: TGTGCCAGCAGTTCCCCAGGGGACGAGCAGTACTTC.

The chain uses TRBV6-9 and TRBJ1-3, with a weak D call TRBD1 (5 bases). Trimming shortened V by 2 bases and J by 3 bases, and 14 bases separated the two germline ends. The V gene's germline CDR1 is MNHGY and CDR2 SVAAGI. The CDR3 has 16 residues. The CDR3 reads CASSYGLAGIGNTIYF. In DNA, the CDR3 is TGTGCCAGCAGTTATGGGTTGGCAGGGATTGGAAACACCATATATTTT.

The chain couples TRBV5-1 to TRBJ2-7; 8 nucleotides line up with TRBD1. Germline V CDR1 and CDR2: SGHRS, YFSETQ. V was clipped by 1 base and J by 1 base; unmatched bases: 4. The CDR3 sequence is 15 residues long. CDR3 region: CASSLTGGRSYEQYF. CDR3 DNA: TGCGCCAGCAGCTTGACAGGGGGGAGATCCTACGAGCAGTACTTC.